Below, one T cell receptor (beta chain) is given with its context. The antigen is unknown. This sample is part of a study of cytomegalovirus exposure and HLA in healthy donors. Notes on the study in general: Most TCR sequences proved rare, with some public TCRs found in many donors. Sequence variants that were highly shared formed a cluster that was likely a sequencing artifact.

The PCR was carried out with 60 Vbeta primers and 13 Jbeta primers. TCRdb's copy holds only in-frame clones and misses some; the assay was immunoSEQ multiplex PCR. Of about 130,000 clones in the sample, roughly 79% were seen once. Sample: PBMCs. This sequence was found in a man aged 25-40 years in good health and CMV-seronegative.

In DNA form, the CDR3 reads TGTGCCAGCAGTACAGGCGTGAACACTGAAGCTTTCTTT. Its translation: CASSTGVNTEAFF. V usage is TRBV25-1 and J usage is TRBJ1-1; D is perhaps TRBD1 (5 bases). V lost 5 bases and J 0 bases, leaving 7 bases between the germline ends. Germline V gene data show CDR1 as MGHDK and CDR2 as SYGVNS. This CDR3 has 13 amino acids.